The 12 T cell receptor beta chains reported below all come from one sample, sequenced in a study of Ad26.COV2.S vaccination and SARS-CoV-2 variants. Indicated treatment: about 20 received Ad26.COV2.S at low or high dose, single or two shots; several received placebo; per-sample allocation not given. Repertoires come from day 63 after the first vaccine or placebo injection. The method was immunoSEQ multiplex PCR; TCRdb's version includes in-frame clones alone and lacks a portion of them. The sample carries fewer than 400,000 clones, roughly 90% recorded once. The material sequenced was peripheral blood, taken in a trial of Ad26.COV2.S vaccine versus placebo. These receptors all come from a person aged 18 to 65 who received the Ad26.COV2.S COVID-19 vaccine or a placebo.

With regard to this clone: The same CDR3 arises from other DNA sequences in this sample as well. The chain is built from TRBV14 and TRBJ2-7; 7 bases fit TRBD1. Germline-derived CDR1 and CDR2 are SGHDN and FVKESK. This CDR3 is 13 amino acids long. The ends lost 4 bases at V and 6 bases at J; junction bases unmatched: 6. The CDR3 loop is CASSPRQGGEQYF. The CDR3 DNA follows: TGTGCCAGCAGCCCCCGACAGGGTGGCGAGCAGTACTTC.

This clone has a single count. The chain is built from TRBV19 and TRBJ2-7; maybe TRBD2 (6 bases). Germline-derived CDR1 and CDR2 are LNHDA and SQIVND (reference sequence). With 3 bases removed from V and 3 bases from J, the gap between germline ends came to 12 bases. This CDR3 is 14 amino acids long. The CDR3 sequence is CASSIGDSFYEQYF. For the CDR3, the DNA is TGTGCCAGTAGTATTGGGGACTCGTTCTACGAGCAGTACTTC. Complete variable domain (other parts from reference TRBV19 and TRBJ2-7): DGGITQSPKYLFRKEGQNVTLSCEQNLNHDAMYWYRQDPGQGLRLIYYSQIVNDFQKGDIAEGYSVSREKKESFPLTVTSAQKNPTAFYLCASSIGDSFYEQYFGPGTRLTVT.

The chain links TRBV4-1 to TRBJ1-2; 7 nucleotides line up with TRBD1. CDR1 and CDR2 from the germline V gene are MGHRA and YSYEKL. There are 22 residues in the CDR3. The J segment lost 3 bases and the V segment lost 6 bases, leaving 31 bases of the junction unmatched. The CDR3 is CASRSNLDRVFPDPNDYYGYTF. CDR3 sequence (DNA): TGCGCCAGCAGATCCAACCTCGACAGGGTTTTCCCCGATCCCAATGACTACTATGGCTACACCTTC.

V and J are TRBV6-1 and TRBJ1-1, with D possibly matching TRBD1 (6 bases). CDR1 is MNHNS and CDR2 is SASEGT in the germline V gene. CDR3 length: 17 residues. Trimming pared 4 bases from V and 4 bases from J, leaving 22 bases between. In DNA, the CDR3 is TGTGCCAGCAGTGGTAGGCGGGGGGCCCTCTGGGGCACTGAAGCTTTCTTT. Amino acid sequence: CASSGRRGALWGTEAFF.

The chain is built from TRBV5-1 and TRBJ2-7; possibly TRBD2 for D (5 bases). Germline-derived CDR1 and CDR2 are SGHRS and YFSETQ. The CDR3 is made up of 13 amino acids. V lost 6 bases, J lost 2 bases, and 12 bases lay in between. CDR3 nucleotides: TGCGCCAGCAAACTAGACAACGCCTACGAGCAGTACTTC. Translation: CASKLDNAYEQYF.

This CDR3 reads CASSGGVQNTEAFF. CDR3 sequence (DNA): TGTGCCAGCTCAGGGGGGGTACAGAACACTGAAGCTTTCTTT. The chain uses TRBV18 and TRBJ1-1; a weak D match, TRBD1 (5 bases). CDR1 KGHSH and CDR2 LQKENI come from the germline V gene. With 5 bases removed from V and 1 base from J, the gap between germline ends came to 11 bases. The CDR3 loop spans 14 amino acids.

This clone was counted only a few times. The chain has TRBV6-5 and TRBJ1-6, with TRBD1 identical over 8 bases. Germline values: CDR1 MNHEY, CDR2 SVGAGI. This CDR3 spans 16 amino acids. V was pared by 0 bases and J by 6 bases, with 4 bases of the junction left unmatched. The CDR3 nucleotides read TGTGCCAGCAGTTACTCATCCAGGGGGCTTAATTCACCCCTCCACTTT. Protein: CASSYSSRGLNSPLHF.

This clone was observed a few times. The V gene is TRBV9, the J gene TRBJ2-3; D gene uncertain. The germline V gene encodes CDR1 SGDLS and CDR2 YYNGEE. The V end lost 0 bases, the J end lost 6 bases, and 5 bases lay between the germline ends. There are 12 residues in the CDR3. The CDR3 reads CASSVVRDTQYF. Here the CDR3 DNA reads TGTGCCAGCAGCGTAGTGCGGGATACGCAGTATTTT.

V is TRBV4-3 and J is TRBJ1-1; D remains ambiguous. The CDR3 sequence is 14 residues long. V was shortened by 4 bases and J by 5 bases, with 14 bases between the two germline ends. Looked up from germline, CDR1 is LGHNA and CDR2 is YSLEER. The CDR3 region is CASSPPYLPTEAFF. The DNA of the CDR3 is TGCGCCAGCAGCCCCCCGTACCTACCGACTGAAGCTTTCTTT.

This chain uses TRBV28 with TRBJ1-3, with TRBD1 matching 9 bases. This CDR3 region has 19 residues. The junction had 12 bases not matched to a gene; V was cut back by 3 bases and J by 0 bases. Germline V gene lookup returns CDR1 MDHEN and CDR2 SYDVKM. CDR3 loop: CASSLFVGPTGGSGNTIYF. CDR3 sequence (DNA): TGTGCCAGCAGTTTGTTCGTCGGCCCGACAGGGGGCTCTGGAAACACCATATATTTT.

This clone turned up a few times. CDR3 nucleotides: TGCAGTGCTATGGGTCCGAATACGCAGTATTTT. Protein product: CSAMGPNTQYF. J is TRBJ2-3 and V is TRBV20-1; D is uncertain. Germline values: CDR1 DFQATT, CDR2 SNEGSKA (reference sequence). V lost 4 bases and J 7 bases, leaving 9 bases between the germline ends. The CDR3 contains 11 residues.

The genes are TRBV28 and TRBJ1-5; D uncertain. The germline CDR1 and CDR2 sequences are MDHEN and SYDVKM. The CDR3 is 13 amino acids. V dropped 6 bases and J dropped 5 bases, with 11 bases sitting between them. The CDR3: CASRGIMYQPQHF. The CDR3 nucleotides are TGTGCCAGCAGAGGCATAATGTATCAGCCCCAGCATTTT.